This TCR beta chain appears in the sequencing data of a study of cytomegalovirus exposure and HLA in healthy donors. Vbeta (60) and Jbeta (13) primers were used in the PCR. Repertoires were generated with immunoSEQ multiplex PCR, while TCRdb's copy carries only in-frame clones and drops some. The sample comprises 150,000 or so clones, roughly 82% of which are singletons, and 4.2% rests with the top ten. V lost 3 bases to trimming and J lost 7 bases; unmatched junction nucleotides: 9. The CDR3 runs to 17 residues. Germline assignment: CDR1 LNHDA and CDR2 SQIVND (reference sequence). As concerns this clone: Its antigen remains unidentified.

Overall study findings and caveats: Roughly even sequencing depth across donors was the assumption behind the presence/absence analyses. A later analysis associated 16,000 or so TCR beta sequences with HLA alleles at a 0.05 false discovery rate. A later analysis reportedly found that, within productive TCRs, an Asian-associated ancestry cluster had fewer N-insertions than the mean observed across the approximately 670 donors.

The J gene is TRBJ2-1, the V gene TRBV19, with 13 positions matching TRBD2. The clonotype originates from a male donor in good health and CMV-seropositive. Material for sequencing was PBMCs. The CDR3 here is CASSIPQLAGGRNEQFF. The CDR3 bases are TGTGCCAGTAGTATCCCCCAACTAGCGGGGGGGAGGAATGAGCAGTTCTTC.